Below are 31 T cell receptor beta chains sequenced from a single sample in a study of molecular identifiers for immune sequencing clone quantification. One entry per CDR3 protein, called by TCRdb with MiXCR from the PCR reads. This table holds about 500,000 distinct CDR3 sequences, around a fifth found once. Sequenced sample: naive CD8+ T cells from blood, with Jurkat cell RNA spiked in. Subset described: FACS-sorted CD8+CD4-CCR7+CD45RA+ naive T cells. The receptors come from a human donor in good health. Some libraries in this study had Jurkat cell RNA spiked in.

This clonotype showed up just once. Without the conserved terminal phenylalanine or tryptophan, this CDR3 likely stems from a read error. The V gene is TRBV4-1, the J gene TRBJ1-5; D is undetermined. Germline loops: CDR1 MGHRA, CDR2 YSYEKL. The CDR3 spans 16 residues. V dropped 2 bases and J dropped 0 bases, with 11 bases sitting between them. Written as DNA, the CDR3 is TGCGCCAGCAGCCAATTCTCAGGAGATAGCAATCAGCCCCAGCATTGT. Amino acid sequence: CASSQFSGDSNQPQHC.

Ten or more counts support this clonotype. The rearrangement links TRBV7-2 to TRBJ1-1, with D perhaps TRBD1 (5 bases). V was trimmed by 3 bases and J by 6 bases, leaving 11 bases between them. This CDR3 comprises 13 residues. CDR1 and CDR2 (germline): SGHTA, FQGNSA. In nucleotides, the CDR3 is TGTGCCAGCAGCTTCGGACACCGACCTGAAGCTTTCTTT. Amino acids: CASSFGHRPEAFF.

A note on this clonotype: Possible read error: a much larger clone is one base away. The rearrangement links TRBV2 to TRBJ2-3; D possibly corresponds to TRBD1 (5 bases). The germline gives CDR1 SNHLY, CDR2 FYNNEI. Trimming took off 8 bases at V and 1 base at J, with 25 bases between the two ends. This CDR3 is 18 amino acids long. The CDR3 nucleotides read TGTGCCAGCGGCACCCCATCCGCAGCAGGGATCCGCACAGATACGCAGTATTTT. Amino acid sequence: CASGTPSAAGIRTDTQYF.

This clonotype was counted many times. CDR3 loop: CASSLRGAPGDQYF. Here the CDR3 DNA reads TGTGCCAGCAGCCTGCGGGGCGCCCCCGGGGACCAGTACTTC. V usage is TRBV5-4 and J usage is TRBJ2-5; D is possibly TRBD2 (6 bases). CDR3 size: 14 residues. Trimming stripped 4 bases from V and 10 bases from J, with 20 bases between. Germline CDR1 is SGHNT and CDR2 is YYREEE (reference sequence).

The sample holds many counts of this clonotype. The rearrangement joins TRBV13 to TRBJ2-1, with 9 nucleotides matching TRBD2. The CDR3 length is 16 residues. CDR1 and CDR2 from the germline V gene are PRHDT and FYEKMQ (reference sequence). The J segment lost 10 bases and the V segment lost 0 bases, leaving 10 bases of the junction unmatched. CDR3 nucleotides: TGTGCCAGCAGCTTAGGGTTATCCTGGACTAGCGAGGAGCAGTTCTTC. Encoded protein: CASSLGLSWTSEEQFF.

The table lists this clonotype with many counts. One end of the junction varies from germline; a read error may be responsible. The rearrangement uses TRBV28 and TRBJ2-1; 7 nucleotides agree with TRBD1. Germline V gives CDR1 MDHEN, CDR2 SYDVKM. The CDR3 has 13 residues. CDR3 residues: CASSTLTGPGTEF. For the CDR3, the DNA is TGTGCCAGCAGTACCCTGACAGGGCCGGGAACTGAGTTC.

The chain combines TRBV5-8 with TRBJ2-5; D is unclear. Germline values: CDR1 SGHTS, CDR2 YDEGEE. The CDR3 sequence is 11 residues long. V was shortened by 0 bases and J by 8 bases, with 5 bases between the two germline ends. The CDR3 DNA reads TGTGCCAGCAGCTTGGGAAGTACCCAGTACTTC. It specifies CASSLGSTQYF.

This clonotype occurred many times. The V and J genes are TRBV19 and TRBJ2-3; the D gene is possibly TRBD1 (5 bases). The V gene lost 4 bases and the J gene lost 0 bases, with 8 bases spanning the gap. This CDR3 is built from 14 residues. Germline V CDR1 and CDR2: LNHDA, SQIVND (reference sequence). CDR3: CASSKQDSTDTQYF. The CDR3 coding sequence is TGTGCCAGTAGTAAACAGGATAGCACAGATACGCAGTATTTT.

This clonotype was detected only a few times. This chain joins TRBV3-1 and TRBJ2-5; 8 positions agree with TRBD2. J lost 5 bases, V lost 8 bases, and 22 bases had no gene match. Germline-derived CDR1 and CDR2 are LGHDT and YNNKEL (reference sequence). The CDR3 is 18 residues long. CDR3 loop: CASHTPGVSGVLRETQYF. As DNA, the CDR3 is TGTGCCAGCCACACACCCGGTGTTAGCGGGGTCCTCAGGGAGACCCAGTACTTC.

Notes on this clonotype: Possible read error: a much larger clone is one base away. The genes are TRBV29-1 and TRBJ2-7; the D is unclear. The CDR3 is 13 residues long. Trimming cost V 5 bases and J 2 bases, with 13 bases left between them. Germline loops: CDR1 SQVTM, CDR2 ANQGSEA. CDR3 residues: CSVNGPVAYEQYF. CDR3 DNA sequence: TGCAGCGTTAACGGGCCTGTCGCCTACGAGCAGTACTTC.

The V call is TRBV4-3, the J call TRBJ2-5, with D possibly TRBD2 on 7 matching bases. The germline V gene has CDR1 LGHNA and CDR2 YSLEER. V shed 0 bases and J shed 7 bases, with 21 bases lying between them. The CDR3 contains 17 residues. The CDR3 region has the DNA TGCGCCAGCAGCCAAGAGGTGACAGGACTAGGCGAGGGGACCCAGTACTTC. It codes for CASSQEVTGLGEGTQYF.

There are a few counts of this clonotype. This chain uses TRBV27 with TRBJ2-3; D is undetermined. V shed 3 bases and J shed 6 bases, with 13 bases lying between them. Per germline, CDR1 MNHEY and CDR2 SMNVEV (reference sequence). The CDR3 contains 14 residues. The chain's CDR3 is CASSLEQLTDTQYF. As DNA, the CDR3 is TGTGCCAGCAGTTTGGAGCAGCTAACCGATACGCAGTATTTT.

About this clonotype itself: This CDR3 is missing its conserved last phenylalanine or tryptophan, likely due to a read error. The chain uses TRBV27 and TRBJ1-1; 10 bases match TRBD1. CDR1 and CDR2 from the germline V gene are MNHEY and SMNVEV (reference sequence). V was pared by 6 bases and J by 5 bases, with 3 bases of the junction left unmatched. The CDR3 has 13 amino acids. The CDR3 here is CASSGQGGTEAFS. The CDR3 DNA sequence: TGTGCCAGCAGCGGACAGGGGGGGACTGAAGCTTTCTCT.

This chain connects TRBV27 to TRBJ2-3; 7 positions match TRBD2. CDR3 size: 18 residues. The V gene end was trimmed by 7 bases and the J gene end by 6 bases; junction bases not matched to a gene: 22. The germline V gene encodes CDR1 MNHEY and CDR2 SMNVEV (reference sequence). The CDR3 loop is CASKGYSGPTTWEDTQYF. The CDR3 nucleotides are TGTGCCAGCAAAGGGTATAGCGGGCCAACCACATGGGAGGATACGCAGTATTTT.

Many counts were recorded for this clonotype. The chain couples TRBV4-1 to TRBJ1-5; a possible D gene is TRBD1 (5 bases). This CDR3 spans 15 amino acids. V shed 1 base and J shed 1 base, with 8 bases lying between them. CDR1 is MGHRA and CDR2 is YSYEKL in the germline V gene. The CDR3 region is CASSQVAGSNQPQHF. In nucleotides, the CDR3 is TGCGCCAGCAGCCAAGTGGCAGGGAGCAATCAGCCCCAGCATTTT.

A few counts support this clonotype. This rearrangement joins TRBV12-5 to TRBJ2-1; possible D gene TRBD1, 6 bases. Germline V gives CDR1 LGHNT, CDR2 FRNRAP. Trimming removed 6 bases from V and 0 bases from J, with 18 bases in between. The CDR3 consists of 17 residues. CDR3 amino acids: CASGINAQGSSYNEQFF. The CDR3 DNA reads TGTGCTAGTGGCATAAATGCACAGGGAAGCTCCTACAATGAGCAGTTCTTC.

This clonotype has at least ten counts. This chain links TRBV3-1 with TRBJ1-1; D gene unclear. The CDR3 is 13 residues long. Deletions cut 3 bases from V and 0 bases from J, with 5 bases between. CDR1 and CDR2 from the germline V gene are LGHDT and YNNKEL (reference sequence). Here the CDR3 DNA reads TGTGCCAGCAGCCAGTACATGAACACTGAAGCTTTCTTT. It encodes CASSQYMNTEAFF.

Concerning this clonotype itself: This may be a read error, as it is one base from a much larger clone. The V and J genes are TRBV12-3 or TRBV12-4 and TRBJ2-3; D is unresolved. V was pared by 7 bases and J by 0 bases, with 11 bases between. The CDR3 runs 14 residues. CDR3 in amino acids: CASNFTLSTDTQYF. CDR3 nucleotides: TGTGCCAGCAATTTTACCCTCAGCACAGATACGCAGTATTTT.

V and J are TRBV13 and TRBJ2-2; TRBD1 is a possible D gene (6 bases). The V gene lost 1 base and the J gene lost 6 bases, with 15 bases spanning the gap. Germline V gene sequence: CDR1 PRHDT, CDR2 FYEKMQ (reference sequence). The CDR3 length is 16 residues. The CDR3 nucleotides read TGTGCCAGCAGCTTAGTCGGGACAACCGCCCCCGGGGAGCTGTTTTTT. Amino acids: CASSLVGTTAPGELFF.

This clonotype was recorded a few times. This sequence joins TRBV6-2 or TRBV6-3 and TRBJ2-3, with 12 bases identical to TRBD1. Germline V lookup: CDR1 MNHEY, CDR2 SVGEGT. V was clipped by 5 bases and J by 4 bases; unmatched bases: 4. There are 15 residues in the CDR3. The DNA of the CDR3 is TGTGCCAGCAGTACCGGGACAGGGGGCCCAGATACGCAGTATTTT. This codes for CASSTGTGGPDTQYF.

In this sample, this clonotype turned up once. Possible read error: a much larger clone is one base away. DNA for the CDR3: TGCAGCGTTGAGGCTGGCGGTAGCTCCTACAATGAGCAGTTCTTC. Amino acid sequence: CSVEAGGSSYNEQFF. This sequence joins TRBV29-1 and TRBJ2-1; D gene uncertain. Trimming stripped 3 bases from V and 0 bases from J, with 12 bases between. The CDR3 has 15 residues. CDR1 and CDR2 from the germline V gene are SQVTM and ANQGSEA.

This clonotype was picked up a small number of times. The CDR3 DNA reads as TGTGCCAGCAGTTACGGTTTTAGCGGGGGGGCTACGGAGACCCAGTACTTC. As protein: CASSYGFSGGATETQYF. V is TRBV6-5 and J is TRBJ2-5, with TRBD2 matching 11 bases. V trimming: 2 bases; J trimming: 5 bases; junction bases outside the gene matches: 10. The CDR3 covers 17 residues. From germline, CDR1 is MNHEY and CDR2 SVGAGI.

Details on this clonotype: A read error is possible here, since a much larger clone lies one base away. Lacking the conserved final phenylalanine or tryptophan, this CDR3 likely reflects a read error. The chain links TRBV30 to TRBJ2-3; D may be TRBD2 (5 bases). The germline V and J ends were trimmed by 2 bases and 5 bases, with 17 bases remaining between them. The length of the CDR3 is 15 residues. From germline, CDR1 is GTSNPN and CDR2 SVGIG (reference sequence). The CDR3 loop is CAWSQDTSFGDTQYS. The CDR3 DNA reads as TGTGCCTGGAGTCAAGATACTAGTTTCGGAGATACGCAGTATTCT.

With regard to this clonotype: A read error may explain this, as a much larger clone is one base away. This sequence joins TRBV6-6 and TRBJ2-7; D perhaps matches TRBD1 (6 bases). Germline V lookup: CDR1 MNHNY, CDR2 SVGAGI (reference sequence). The CDR3 has 14 amino acids. V lost 4 bases and J 3 bases, leaving 13 bases between the germline ends. CDR3 amino acids: CASSSKQGRYEQYF. The CDR3 bases are TGTGCCAGCAGTTCTAAACAGGGCCGCTACGAGCAGTACTTC.

This clonotype showed up many times. The chain couples TRBV20-1 to TRBJ1-5; a weak D match, TRBD1 (5 bases). Per the germline V gene, CDR1 is DFQATT and CDR2 is SNEGSKA (reference sequence). The V end lost 0 bases, the J end lost 1 base, and 10 bases lay between the germline ends. This CDR3 is 15 amino acids long. CDR3 DNA sequence: TGCAGTGCTAGAGATTTAGGGACGAGCAATCAGCCCCAGCATTTT. Protein sequence: CSARDLGTSNQPQHF.

This clonotype was counted a single time. A much larger clone sits a single nucleotide away, making a read error possible. The rearrangement uses TRBV7-6 and TRBJ1-1; 7 bases are a match to TRBD1. Germline assignment: CDR1 SGHVS and CDR2 FNYEAQ. This CDR3 contains 18 residues. Germline trimming cut 1 base from V and 4 bases from J; bases unmatched to any gene: 15. The CDR3 nucleotides are TGTGCCAGCAGCTTAGACATCATCACCGACAGGGCAATCACTGAAGCTTTCTTT. Translating gives CASSLDIITDRAITEAFF.

This clonotype appeared many times. The rearrangement links TRBV30 to TRBJ2-3; tentative D call: TRBD2 (5 bases). Germline CDR1 reads GTSNPN; CDR2 reads SVGIG (reference sequence). V was shortened by 4 bases and J by 3 bases, with 11 bases between the two germline ends. This CDR3 comprises 13 residues. The chain's CDR3 is CAWNTGSTDTQYF. The CDR3 nucleotides read TGTGCCTGGAATACGGGAAGTACAGATACGCAGTATTTT.

This clonotype was found a few times. The rearrangement joins TRBV9 to TRBJ2-7; D is uncertain. The CDR3 covers 15 residues. Trimming left V 4 bases short and J 5 bases short, with 19 bases between. Germline CDR1 reads SGDLS; CDR2 reads YYNGEE. The CDR3 protein is CASSPHSEPEDEQYF. The CDR3 DNA reads as TGTGCCAGCAGCCCTCACTCGGAGCCCGAGGACGAGCAGTACTTC. Full variable domain (outside the CDR3, taken from reference TRBV9 and TRBJ2-7): DSGVTQTPKHLITATGQRVTLRCSPRSGDLSVYWYQQSLDQGLQFLIQYYNGEERAKGNILERFSAQQFPDLHSELNLSSLELGDSALYFCASSPHSEPEDEQYFGPGTRLTVT.

The DNA of the CDR3 is TGTGCCAGCAGCCAGTCAAAGCTCATAGAGACCCAGTACTTC. The encoded protein is CASSQSKLIETQYF. The chain uses TRBV14 and TRBJ2-5; D call uncertain. CDR3 length equals 14 residues. V was shortened by 3 bases and J by 4 bases, with 12 bases between the two germline ends. Per the germline V gene, CDR1 is SGHDN and CDR2 is FVKESK.

This clonotype was recorded at least ten times. J is TRBJ2-1 and V is TRBV7-2, with D perhaps matching TRBD2 (6 bases). V was pared by 1 base and J by 6 bases, with 16 bases between. This CDR3 contains 16 residues. Per the germline V gene, CDR1 is SGHTA and CDR2 is FQGNSA. The CDR3 here is CASSLDRTGLFNEQFF. The CDR3 nucleotides are TGTGCCAGCAGCTTAGATAGAACGGGACTTTTCAATGAGCAGTTCTTC.

This chain connects TRBV6-5 to TRBJ2-7, with 8 positions matching TRBD2. The CDR3 totals 18 residues. The germline gives CDR1 MNHEY, CDR2 SVGAGI. The junction had 16 bases not matched to a gene; V was cut back by 4 bases and J by 2 bases. CDR3 sequence reads: CASSSRGGTNPIPYEQYF. The CDR3 DNA reads TGTGCCAGCAGTTCCCGGGGGGGAACGAACCCTATTCCCTACGAGCAGTACTTC.